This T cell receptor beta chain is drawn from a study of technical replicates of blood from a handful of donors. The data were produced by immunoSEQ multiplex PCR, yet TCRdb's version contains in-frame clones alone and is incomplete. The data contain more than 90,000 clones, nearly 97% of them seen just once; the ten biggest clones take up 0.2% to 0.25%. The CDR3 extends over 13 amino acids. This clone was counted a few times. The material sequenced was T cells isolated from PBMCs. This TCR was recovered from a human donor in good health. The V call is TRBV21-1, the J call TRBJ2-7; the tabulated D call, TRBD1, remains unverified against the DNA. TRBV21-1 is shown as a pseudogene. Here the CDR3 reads CASSKNSRYEQYF. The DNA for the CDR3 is TGTGCCAGCAGCAAAAACAGCAGATACGAGCAGTACTTC.